The subject of this entry is one T cell receptor beta chain. The antigen remains unidentified. This sample stems from a study of PD-1 blockade in classical Hodgkin lymphoma. Study overall: Treatment was intravenous nivolumab, 3 mg/kg every 2 weeks, until progression. Notes on the study in general: The study found that TCR diversity rose significantly by C4D1 in CD4+ but not CD8+ cells. Compared with healthy donors, newly diagnosed patients reportedly showed lower baseline TCR diversity.

Specified time point: cycle 4 day 1 (C4D1), after 6 weeks of nivolumab. All patients relapsed after autologous stem cell transplantation, and brentuximab vedotin exposure varied. Complete response, partial response or progressive disease was each patient's best response. Clones were sequenced by immunoSEQ multiplex PCR, and TCRdb holds only the in-frame ones, with some missing. The sample gives 100,000 or so clones, 85% to 95% of which show up once; just under 2% is in the top ten. This material consisted of peripheral blood mononuclear cells (PBMCs), taken before the fourth cycle of nivolumab. The source of this sequence is a human donor with classical Hodgkin lymphoma.

The CDR3, as DNA: TGTGCCAGCACCGATTATAGCAATCAGCCCCAGCATTTT. Protein: CASTDYSNQPQHF. The chain recombines TRBV28 with TRBJ1-5; D gene unclear. V was clipped by 7 bases and J by 0 bases, with 7 bases between them. Germline V gives CDR1 MDHEN, CDR2 SYDVKM. CDR3 length equals 13 residues.